The 10 T cell receptor beta chains below were found in one sample sequenced in a study of T cell clonality in common variable immunodeficiency. Libraries were prepared by immunoSEQ multiplex PCR; TCRdb keeps only in-frame clonotypes and omits some of them. The sample includes fewer than 50,000 clones, none of them occurring once. The material sequenced was peripheral blood mononuclear cells. Source of these receptors: a person aged 18 to 75 in good health.

This clone was picked up many times. The CDR3 goes on 3 residues after the read ends, and that part is filled in from the germline J gene. This rearrangement joins TRBV30 to TRBJ1-1; 10 bases line up with TRBD1. The junction had 5 bases not matched to a gene; V was cut back by 2 bases and J by 5 bases. The CDR3 spans 14 residues. Germline-derived CDR1 and CDR2 are GTSNPN and SVGIG (reference sequence). CDR3 loop: CAWSTGTGETEAFF. CDR3 DNA (partial): TGTGCCTGGAGTACCGGGACAGGGGAAACTGAA.

This clone has a count of ten or more. The CDR3 here is CASSSPGQGFSYEQYF. The DNA read from the CDR3 is TGTGCCAGCAGTTCTCCGGGACAGGGGTTCTCCTACGAG. This chain links TRBV28 with TRBJ2-7; 10 bases agree with TRBD1. The missing CDR3 end, 3 residues past where the read stops, is filled in from the germline J gene. V shed 4 bases and J 0 bases; nucleotides not matched to a gene: 6. The CDR3 totals 16 residues. Germline V gene data show CDR1 as MDHEN and CDR2 as SYDVKM.

The sample holds many counts of this clone. The observed sequence ends 3 residues before the CDR3 terminus, with the missing tail filled in from the germline J gene. This sequence joins TRBV20-1 and TRBJ1-5; TRBD1 matches 7 bases. Germline V gives CDR1 DFQATT, CDR2 SNEGSKA (reference sequence). V was clipped by 0 bases and J by 4 bases; unmatched bases: 12. The CDR3 contains 17 residues. CDR3 DNA, as far as it was read: TGCAGTGCTAGAGATCCGTATGGGACAGCGACAAATCAGCCC. Protein product: CSARDPYGTATNQP. The whole CDR3 sequence is CSARDPYGTATNQPQHF.

The table lists this clone with many counts. The read is 3 residues too short to cover the CDR3 end, so that end is filled in from the germline J gene. This chain connects TRBV7-3 to TRBJ2-1; 10 bases line up with TRBD2. CDR1 and CDR2 from the germline V gene are SGHTA and FQGTGA. The V segment lost 0 bases and the J segment 6 bases; nucleotides outside the gene matches: 5. The CDR3 is made up of 16 amino acids. The sequenced CDR3 bases are TGTGCCAGCAGCTTAACGAGCGAGCGGGAGGGCAATGAG. It codes for CASSLTSEREGNE. The full CDR3 protein is CASSLTSEREGNEQFF.

This clone was recorded many times. Read sequence stops 3 residues before the CDR3 end, and the germline J gene provides the missing end. The chain links TRBV20-1 to TRBJ1-2, with D unresolved. The V end was cut by 4 bases, the J end by 4 bases, with 13 bases between. CDR3 size: 13 residues. Germline lookup yields CDR1 DFQATT and CDR2 SNEGSKA (reference sequence). The part of the CDR3 DNA that was read is TGCAGTGCTAAGCTCCCCGATGGCTATGGC. It codes for CSAKLPDGYG. The whole CDR3 sequence is CSAKLPDGYGYTF.

The sample holds many counts of this clone. The read terminates 3 residues ahead of where the CDR3 ends, so the germline J gene completes it. The chain is built from TRBV12-3 or TRBV12-4 and TRBJ1-2; 10 bases fit TRBD1. CDR3 size: 14 residues. J was trimmed by 7 bases and V by 6 bases; bases with no gene match: 8. The CDR3 sequence is CASRGTGQGTGYTF. The CDR3 bases that were read are TGTGCCAGCAGAGGGACGGGACAGGGGACTGGC.

In the case of this clone: With a far larger clone one base away, a read error is the likely cause. The sequence runs out 3 residues before the end of the CDR3; the remainder is reconstructed from the germline J gene. The chain links TRBV6-2 or TRBV6-3 to TRBJ2-7; D unresolved. The CDR3 has 14 residues. Germline CDR1 MNHEY, CDR2 SVGEGT. Trimming took off 3 bases at V and 0 bases at J, with 9 bases between the two ends. The chain's CDR3 is CASSYIGPSYEQYF. The CDR3 bases that were read are TGTGCCAGCAGTTATATCGGTCCCTCCTACGAG.

The table lists this clone with many counts. The CDR3 is cut off 3 residues early in the read; its end comes from the germline J gene. V and J are TRBV7-3 and TRBJ2-2; a possible D gene is TRBD1 (6 bases). CDR3 length: 13 amino acids. V was trimmed by 5 bases and J by 5 bases, leaving 9 bases between them. Germline lookup yields CDR1 SGHTA and CDR2 FQGTGA. The covered CDR3 bases are TGTGCCAGCAGCACAGGGAGAACCGGGGAG. Amino acid sequence: CASSTGRTGE. The complete CDR3 protein is CASSTGRTGELFF.

This clone was counted many times. The CDR3 spells CASSLQGLSRDTQYF. Partial CDR3 DNA: TGTGCCAGCAGCTTACAGGGCCTCTCACGAGATACG. The V gene is TRBV7-8, the J gene TRBJ2-3; maybe TRBD1 (5 bases). The CDR3 extends 3 residues past the end of the read, so its final part is completed from the germline J gene. CDR1 and CDR2 from the germline V gene are SGHVS and FQNEAQ. The V gene lost 2 bases and the J gene lost 5 bases, with 14 bases spanning the gap. This CDR3 comprises 15 residues.

In this sample, this clone turned up many times. Coverage ceases 3 residues before the CDR3 finishes, and the germline J gene fills in the end. The chain carries TRBV13 and TRBJ1-1, with unresolved D. In germline, CDR1 is PRHDT, CDR2 FYEKMQ (reference sequence). Trimming removed 5 bases from V and 3 bases from J, with 16 bases in between. The CDR3 is 15 residues long. The covered CDR3 bases are TGTGCCAGCAGCCCCGGGTCGTCCTTTTACACTGAA. Protein: CASSPGSSFYTE. The full-length CDR3 reads as CASSPGSSFYTEAFF.